The 15 T cell receptor beta chains listed next were all sequenced from one sample in a study of T cell changes during pregnancy in multiple sclerosis. The repertoire was sequenced with immunoSEQ multiplex PCR; TCRdb's copy has only in-frame clones and lacks some. The sample comprises about 100,000 clones, roughly 92% of which are singletons, and around 1.2% rests with the top ten. The specimen was peripheral blood, collected in the second trimester of pregnancy. The receptors derive from a female donor with multiple sclerosis, enrolled in a pregnancy study.

This clone appeared once. This chain uses TRBV5-1 with TRBJ2-2, with TRBD1 matching over 8 bases. Per germline, CDR1 SGHRS and CDR2 YFSETQ. There are 15 residues in the CDR3. V lost 3 bases to trimming and J lost 5 bases; unmatched junction nucleotides: 6. The CDR3 coding sequence is TGCGCCAGCAGCTCCCAGGGGGCTGTGACCGGGGAGCTGTTTTTT. Amino acids: CASSSQGAVTGELFF.

V and J are TRBV4-1 and TRBJ2-3; TRBD1 matches 9 bases. The germline gives CDR1 MGHRA, CDR2 YSYEKL. This CDR3 has 16 residues. V was pared by 3 bases and J by 5 bases, with 9 bases of the junction left unmatched. Here the CDR3 reads CASSQWGWTGEDTQYF. CDR3 DNA sequence: TGCGCCAGCAGCCAGTGGGGTTGGACAGGGGAAGATACGCAGTATTTT.

This sequence joins TRBV28 and TRBJ1-4; 7 nucleotides line up with TRBD1. The V and J ends lost 6 bases and 6 bases, in that order; junction bases with no gene match: 4. The CDR3 runs 13 residues. CDR1 and CDR2 (germline): MDHEN, SYDVKM. The CDR3 here is CASSGTAYEKLFF. CDR3 DNA: TGTGCCAGCAGCGGGACAGCATATGAAAAACTGTTTTTT.

In DNA form, the CDR3 reads TGTGCCAGCAGCCCAGAGGCAGCAAGTGAAAAACTGTTTTTT. Protein product: CASSPEAASEKLFF. This chain links TRBV5-4 with TRBJ1-4, with D hard to call. CDR3 length: 14 residues. V lost 4 bases, J lost 7 bases, and 14 bases lay in between. The germline V gene encodes CDR1 SGHNT and CDR2 YYREEE (reference sequence).

This sequence joins TRBV6-1 and TRBJ1-6; D may be TRBD1 (6 bases). Germline values: CDR1 MNHNS, CDR2 SASEGT. This CDR3 is 15 amino acids long. Trimming stripped 4 bases from V and 5 bases from J, with 12 bases between. In DNA form, the CDR3 reads TGTGCCAGCAGTGTCCAGGGGAGAAATAATTCACCCCTCCACTTT. It specifies CASSVQGRNNSPLHF.

CDR3 nucleotide sequence: TGTGCCAGCAGCTTAGGACTAGGTAAAGAGACCCAGTACTTC. It is translated as CASSLGLGKETQYF. The chain combines TRBV7-2 with TRBJ2-5; TRBD2 might be the D (6 bases). In germline, CDR1 is SGHTA, CDR2 FQGNSA. The ends were cut back, 1 base at V and 3 bases at J, with 9 bases in the middle. The CDR3 sequence is 14 residues long.

V gene TRBV18 combines with J gene TRBJ2-5, with D uncertain. Trimming stripped 4 bases from V and 2 bases from J, with 14 bases between. There are 15 residues in the CDR3. CDR1 is KGHSH, CDR2 LQKENI, per germline. The CDR3 spells CASSHSESRQETQYF. The CDR3 DNA reads TGTGCCAGCTCACATTCCGAGTCGAGGCAAGAGACCCAGTACTTC.

The rearrangement links TRBV28 to TRBJ1-2, with D perhaps TRBD1 (5 bases). Germline CDR1 is MDHEN and CDR2 is SYDVKM. With 7 bases removed from V and 4 bases from J, the gap between germline ends came to 16 bases. The CDR3 sequence is 14 residues long. The CDR3 DNA follows: TGTGCCAGCAACACGGGGAGGGGAATCTATGGCTACACCTTC. Encoded protein: CASNTGRGIYGYTF.

The chain links TRBV7-3 to TRBJ1-6, with D hard to call. Trimming took off 2 bases at V and 9 bases at J, with 11 bases between the two ends. Germline V gene sequence: CDR1 SGHTA, CDR2 FQGTGA. CDR3 length: 14 amino acids. CDR3 protein: CASSLRGEGSPLHF. The CDR3 region has the DNA TGTGCCAGCAGCTTACGGGGAGAGGGTTCACCCCTCCACTTT.

The V call is TRBV25-1, the J call TRBJ1-6, with 7 bases matching TRBD1. With 4 bases clipped from V and 10 bases from J, the junction kept 7 bases outside the gene matches. The CDR3 has 14 residues. Germline V CDR1 and CDR2: MGHDK, SYGVNS. CDR3 nucleotides: TGTGCCAGCAGTGTAGGGGGCTCAAGATCACCCCTCCACTTT. It specifies CASSVGGSRSPLHF.

In nucleotides, the CDR3 is TGCGCCAGCAACCGGGGACAGGGCTACCAAGAGACCCAGTACTTC. This translates into CASNRGQGYQETQYF. The chain carries TRBV5-1 and TRBJ2-5, with TRBD1 matching over 9 bases. The CDR3 consists of 15 residues. Germline V gene sequence: CDR1 SGHRS, CDR2 YFSETQ. V lost 6 bases, J lost 0 bases, and 6 bases stayed unmatched.

This chain joins TRBV7-3 and TRBJ1-3, with no clear D. V was cut by 3 bases and J by 2 bases, with 5 bases left in between. The CDR3 totals 13 residues. Germline CDR1 SGHTA, CDR2 FQGTGA. The CDR3 is CASSFGAGNTIYF. The CDR3 DNA reads TGTGCCAGCAGCTTCGGGGCTGGAAACACCATATATTTT.

The chain employs TRBV29-1 and TRBJ2-7; maybe TRBD2 (5 bases). Germline V CDR1 and CDR2: SQVTM, ANQGSEA. The CDR3 has 12 residues. Trimming left V 6 bases short and J 6 bases short, with 15 bases between. The CDR3 DNA reads as TGCAGCGTAACACCAACCAGCGGCGAGCAGTACTTC. This sequence encodes CSVTPTSGEQYF.

This sequence joins TRBV2 and TRBJ2-1, with 12 bases fitting TRBD1. This CDR3 comprises 15 residues. The V gene end was trimmed by 6 bases and the J gene end by 8 bases; junction bases not matched to a gene: 8. The germline V gene encodes CDR1 SNHLY and CDR2 FYNNEI. The CDR3 spells CASRAGTGGFDEQFF. The CDR3 DNA is TGTGCCAGCAGAGCCGGGACAGGGGGCTTTGATGAGCAGTTCTTC.

The V call is TRBV18, the J call TRBJ1-2; 7 nucleotides agree with TRBD1. CDR1 KGHSH and CDR2 LQKENI come from the germline V gene. The J segment lost 3 bases and the V segment lost 2 bases, leaving 3 bases of the junction unmatched. The CDR3 is made up of 14 amino acids. This CDR3 reads CASSPAGTDYGYTF. The CDR3 nucleotides are TGTGCCAGCTCACCAGCCGGGACAGACTATGGCTACACCTTC.